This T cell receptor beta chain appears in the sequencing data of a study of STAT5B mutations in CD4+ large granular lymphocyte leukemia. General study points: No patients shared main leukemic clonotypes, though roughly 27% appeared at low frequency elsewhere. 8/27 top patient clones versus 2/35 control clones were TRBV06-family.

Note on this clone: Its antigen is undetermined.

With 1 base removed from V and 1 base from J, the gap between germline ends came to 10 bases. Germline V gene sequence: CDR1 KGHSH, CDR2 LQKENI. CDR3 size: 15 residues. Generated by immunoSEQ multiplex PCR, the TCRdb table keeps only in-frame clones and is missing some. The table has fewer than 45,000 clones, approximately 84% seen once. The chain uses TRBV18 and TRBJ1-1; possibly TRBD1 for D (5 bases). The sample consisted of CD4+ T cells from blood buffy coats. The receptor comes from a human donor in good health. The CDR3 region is CASSPLGGANTEAFF. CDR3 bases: TGTGCCAGCTCACCACTCGGTGGGGCGAACACTGAAGCTTTCTTT.